One T cell receptor beta chain is described in this entry. What it binds is not known. The record originates from a study of Ad26.COV2.S vaccination and SARS-CoV-2 variants. Study details: Once, or twice with 56 days between doses, Ad26.COV2.S was given intramuscularly.

Sample treatment: about 20 received Ad26.COV2.S at low or high dose, single or two shots; about 5 received placebo; per-sample allocation not given. On day 63 after the first injection, vaccine and placebo recipients gave samples. This Boston cohort included adults aged 18-55 years. An Ad26 vector was used to express Wuhan-strain SARS-CoV-2 spike as the vaccine. CDR1 and CDR2 from the germline V gene are MDHEN and SYDVKM. The ends were cut back, 3 bases at V and 3 bases at J, with 8 bases in the middle. This CDR3 comprises 13 residues. Broader study findings: Placebo recipients and vaccine recipients were similar in non-spike TCR breadth.

The method was immunoSEQ multiplex PCR; TCRdb's version includes in-frame clones alone and lacks a portion of them. The repertoire includes fewer than 500,000 clones, around 90% of them detected once, and 12% sits in the top ten. The V gene is TRBV28, the J gene TRBJ2-5; D gene unclear. The material was peripheral blood, obtained in a trial of Ad26.COV2.S vaccine versus placebo. This receptor was taken from a person aged 18-65 years who received the Ad26.COV2.S COVID-19 vaccine or a placebo. CDR3 sequence (DNA): TGTGCCAGCAGTTTCCTCCCCGAAGAGACCCAGTACTTC. Translated: CASSFLPEETQYF.